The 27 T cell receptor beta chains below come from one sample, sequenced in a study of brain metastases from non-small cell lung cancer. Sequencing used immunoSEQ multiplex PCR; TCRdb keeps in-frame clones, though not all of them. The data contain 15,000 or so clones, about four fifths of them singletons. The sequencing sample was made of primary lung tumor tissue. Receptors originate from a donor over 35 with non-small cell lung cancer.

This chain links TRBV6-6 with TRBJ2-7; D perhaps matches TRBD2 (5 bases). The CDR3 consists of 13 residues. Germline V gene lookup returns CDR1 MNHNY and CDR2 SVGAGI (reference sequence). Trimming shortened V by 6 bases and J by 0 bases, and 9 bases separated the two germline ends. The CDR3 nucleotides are TGTGCCAGCAGCCCCGAGGGCTCCTACGAGCAGTACTTC. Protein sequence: CASSPEGSYEQYF.

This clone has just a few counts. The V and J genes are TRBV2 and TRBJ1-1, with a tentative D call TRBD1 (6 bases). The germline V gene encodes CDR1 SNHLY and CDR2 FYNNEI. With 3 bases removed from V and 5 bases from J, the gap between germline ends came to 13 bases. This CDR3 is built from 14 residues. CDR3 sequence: CASSEFPGDTEAFF. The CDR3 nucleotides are TGTGCCAGCAGTGAGTTCCCAGGGGATACTGAAGCTTTCTTT.

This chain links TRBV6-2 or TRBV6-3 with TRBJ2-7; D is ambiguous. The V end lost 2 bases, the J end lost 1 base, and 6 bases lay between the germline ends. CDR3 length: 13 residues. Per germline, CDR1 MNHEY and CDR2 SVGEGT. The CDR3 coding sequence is TGTGCCAGCAGTTACGTGACATCCTACGAGCAGTACTTC. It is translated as CASSYVTSYEQYF.

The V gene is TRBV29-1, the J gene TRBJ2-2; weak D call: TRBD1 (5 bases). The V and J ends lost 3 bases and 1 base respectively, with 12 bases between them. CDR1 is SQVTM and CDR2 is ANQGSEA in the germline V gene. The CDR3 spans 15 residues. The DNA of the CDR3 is TGCAGCGTTGAGGAAAGGCAGGGGAACACCGGGGAGCTGTTTTTT. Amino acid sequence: CSVEERQGNTGELFF.

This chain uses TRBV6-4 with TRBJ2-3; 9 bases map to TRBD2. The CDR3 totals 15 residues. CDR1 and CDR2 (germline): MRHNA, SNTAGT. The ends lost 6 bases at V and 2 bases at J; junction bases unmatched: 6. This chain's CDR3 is CASSLTSGFTDTQYF. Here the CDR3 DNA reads TGTGCCAGCAGCCTTACTAGCGGGTTCACAGATACGCAGTATTTT.

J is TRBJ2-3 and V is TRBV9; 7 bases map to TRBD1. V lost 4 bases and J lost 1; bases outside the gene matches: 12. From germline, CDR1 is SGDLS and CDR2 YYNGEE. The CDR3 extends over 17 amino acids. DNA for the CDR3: TGTGCCAGCAGCACCGACAGGGCTCCGATGGGCACAGATACGCAGTATTTT. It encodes CASSTDRAPMGTDTQYF.

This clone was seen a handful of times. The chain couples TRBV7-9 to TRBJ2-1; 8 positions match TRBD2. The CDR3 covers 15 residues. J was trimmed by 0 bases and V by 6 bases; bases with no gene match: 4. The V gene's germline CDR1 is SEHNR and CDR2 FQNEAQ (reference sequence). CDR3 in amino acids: CASRPSGGSYNEQFF. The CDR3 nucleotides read TGTGCCAGCAGACCGAGCGGGGGCTCCTACAATGAGCAGTTCTTC. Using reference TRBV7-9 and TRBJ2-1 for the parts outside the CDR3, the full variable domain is DTGVSQNPRHKITKRGQNVTFRCDPISEHNRLYWYRQTLGQGPEFLTYFQNEAQLEKSRLLSDRFSAERPKGSFSTLEIQRTEQGDSAMYLCASRPSGGSYNEQFFGPGTRLTVL.

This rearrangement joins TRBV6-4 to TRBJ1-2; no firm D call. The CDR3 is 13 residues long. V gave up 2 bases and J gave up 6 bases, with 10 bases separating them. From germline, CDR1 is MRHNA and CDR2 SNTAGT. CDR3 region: CASSDGEANGYTF. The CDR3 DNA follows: TGTGCCAGCAGTGACGGGGAGGCAAATGGCTACACCTTC.

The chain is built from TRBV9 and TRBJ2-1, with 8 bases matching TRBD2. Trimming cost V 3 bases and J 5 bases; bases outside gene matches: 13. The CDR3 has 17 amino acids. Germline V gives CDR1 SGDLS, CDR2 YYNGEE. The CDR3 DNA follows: TGTGCCAGCAGCGAGGCGAGGGGAACTAGCGGTAACAATGAGCAGTTCTTC. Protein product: CASSEARGTSGNNEQFF.

This CDR3 is CASSQDLGGAANTGELFF. The CDR3 DNA is TGCGCCAGCAGCCAAGATCTGGGGGGGGCGGCGAACACCGGGGAGCTGTTTTTT. V usage is TRBV4-3 and J usage is TRBJ2-2; D perhaps matches TRBD2 (7 bases). Trimming took off 0 bases at V and 0 bases at J, with 14 bases between the two ends. Germline V gene lookup returns CDR1 LGHNA and CDR2 YSLEER. This CDR3 comprises 18 residues.

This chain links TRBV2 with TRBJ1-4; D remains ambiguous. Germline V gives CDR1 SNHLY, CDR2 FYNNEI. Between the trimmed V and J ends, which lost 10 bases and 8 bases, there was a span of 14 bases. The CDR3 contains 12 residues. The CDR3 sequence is CATVGVGEKLFF. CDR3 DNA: TGTGCCACCGTCGGGGTAGGGGAAAAACTGTTTTTT.

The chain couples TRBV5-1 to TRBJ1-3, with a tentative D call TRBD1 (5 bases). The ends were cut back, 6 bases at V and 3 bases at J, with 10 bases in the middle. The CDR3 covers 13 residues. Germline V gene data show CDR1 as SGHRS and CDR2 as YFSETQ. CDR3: CASTGDGGNTIYF. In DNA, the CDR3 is TGCGCCAGCACGGGGGACGGTGGAAACACCATATATTTT. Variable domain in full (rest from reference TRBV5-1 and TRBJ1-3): KAGVTQTPRYLIKTRGQQVTLSCSPISGHRSVSWYQQTPGQGLQFLFEYFSETQRNKGNFPGRFSGRQFSNSRSEMNVSTLELGDSALYLCASTGDGGNTIYFGEGSWLTVV.

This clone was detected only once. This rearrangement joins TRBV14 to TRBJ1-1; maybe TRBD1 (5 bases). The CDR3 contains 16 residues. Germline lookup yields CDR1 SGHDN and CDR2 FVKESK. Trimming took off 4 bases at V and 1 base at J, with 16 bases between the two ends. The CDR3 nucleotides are TGTGCCAGCAGCCGGACACTCCTTTCCTCGAACACTGAAGCTTTCTTT. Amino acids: CASSRTLLSSNTEAFF. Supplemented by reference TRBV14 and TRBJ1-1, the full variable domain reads EAGVTQFPSHSVIEKGQTVTLRCDPISGHDNLYWYRRVMGKEIKFLLHFVKESKQDESGMPNNRFLAERTGGTYSTLKVQPAELEDSGVYFCASSRTLLSSNTEAFFGQGTRLTVV.

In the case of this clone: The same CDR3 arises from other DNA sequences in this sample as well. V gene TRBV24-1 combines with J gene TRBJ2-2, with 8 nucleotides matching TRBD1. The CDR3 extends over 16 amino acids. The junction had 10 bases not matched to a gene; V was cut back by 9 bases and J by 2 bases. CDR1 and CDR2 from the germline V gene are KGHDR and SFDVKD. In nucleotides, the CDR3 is TGTGCCACCGCCCCGAGGGACAGGCTAAACACCGGGGAGCTGTTTTTT. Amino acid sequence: CATAPRDRLNTGELFF.

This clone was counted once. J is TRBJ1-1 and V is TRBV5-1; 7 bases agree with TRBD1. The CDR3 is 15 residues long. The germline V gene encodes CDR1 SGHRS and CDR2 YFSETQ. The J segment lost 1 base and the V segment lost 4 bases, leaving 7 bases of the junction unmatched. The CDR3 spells CASSPLGTANTEAFF. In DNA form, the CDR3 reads TGCGCCAGCAGCCCCCTTGGGACAGCGAACACTGAAGCTTTCTTT.

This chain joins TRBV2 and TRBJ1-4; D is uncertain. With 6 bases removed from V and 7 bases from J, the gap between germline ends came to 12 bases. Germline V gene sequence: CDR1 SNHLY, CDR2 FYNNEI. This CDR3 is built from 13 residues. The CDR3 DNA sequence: TGTGCCAGCAGAGAGGGTCAGGCTGAAAAACTGTTTTTT. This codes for CASREGQAEKLFF.

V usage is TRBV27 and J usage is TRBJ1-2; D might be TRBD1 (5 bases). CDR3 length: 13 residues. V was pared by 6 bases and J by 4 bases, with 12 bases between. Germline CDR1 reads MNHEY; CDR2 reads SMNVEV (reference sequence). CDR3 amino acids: CASSKTGPYGYTF. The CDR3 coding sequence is TGTGCCAGCAGCAAAACAGGTCCCTATGGCTACACCTTC.

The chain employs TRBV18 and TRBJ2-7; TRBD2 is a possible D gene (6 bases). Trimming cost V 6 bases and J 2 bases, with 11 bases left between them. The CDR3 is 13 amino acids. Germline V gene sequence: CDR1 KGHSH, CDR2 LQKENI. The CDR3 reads CASSGRETYEQYF. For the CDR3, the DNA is TGTGCCAGCTCCGGACGGGAGACCTACGAGCAGTACTTC.

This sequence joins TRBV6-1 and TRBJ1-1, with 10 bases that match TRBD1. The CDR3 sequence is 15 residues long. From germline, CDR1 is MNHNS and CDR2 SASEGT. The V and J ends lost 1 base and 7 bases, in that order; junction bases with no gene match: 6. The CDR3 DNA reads TGTGCCAGCAGTGAAGGGACAGGGGGATTTGATGAAGCTTTCTTT. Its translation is CASSEGTGGFDEAFF.

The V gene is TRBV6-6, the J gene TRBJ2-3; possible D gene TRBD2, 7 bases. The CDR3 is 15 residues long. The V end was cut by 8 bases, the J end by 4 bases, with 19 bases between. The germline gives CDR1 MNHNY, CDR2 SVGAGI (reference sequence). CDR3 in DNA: TGTGCCAGCGGTCGATCGGGGGGCTGGGCAGATACGCAGTATTTT. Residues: CASGRSGGWADTQYF.

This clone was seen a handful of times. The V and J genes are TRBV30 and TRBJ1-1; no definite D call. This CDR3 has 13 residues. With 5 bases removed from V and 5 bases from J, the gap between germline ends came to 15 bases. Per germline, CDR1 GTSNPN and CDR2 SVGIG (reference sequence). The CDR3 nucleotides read TGTGCCTGGGACTTCGGACGGCCGACTGAAGCTTTCTTT. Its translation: CAWDFGRPTEAFF.

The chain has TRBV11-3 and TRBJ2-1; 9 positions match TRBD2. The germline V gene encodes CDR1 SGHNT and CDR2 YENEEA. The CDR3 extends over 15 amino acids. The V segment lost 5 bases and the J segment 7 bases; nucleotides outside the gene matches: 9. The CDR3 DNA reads TGTGCCAGCAGCGCGGGGGGAGCGGGGGGAAATGAGCAGTTCTTC. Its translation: CASSAGGAGGNEQFF. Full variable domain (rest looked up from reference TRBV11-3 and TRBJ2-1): EAGVVQSPRYKIIEKKQPVAFWCNPISGHNTLYWYLQNLGQGPELLIRYENEEAVDDSQLPKDRFSAERLKGVDSTLKIQPAELGDSAVYLCASSAGGAGGNEQFFGPGTRLTVL.

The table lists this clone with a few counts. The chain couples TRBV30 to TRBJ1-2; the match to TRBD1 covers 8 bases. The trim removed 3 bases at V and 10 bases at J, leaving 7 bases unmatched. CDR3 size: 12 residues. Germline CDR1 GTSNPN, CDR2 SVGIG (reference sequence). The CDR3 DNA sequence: TGTGCCTGGAGCCGGACAGGGAGCGACTACACCTTC. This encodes CAWSRTGSDYTF.

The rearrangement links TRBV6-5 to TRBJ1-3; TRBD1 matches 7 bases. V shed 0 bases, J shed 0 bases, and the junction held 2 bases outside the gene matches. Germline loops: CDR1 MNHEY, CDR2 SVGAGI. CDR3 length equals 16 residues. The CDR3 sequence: CASSYSGQISGNTIYF. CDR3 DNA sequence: TGTGCCAGCAGTTACTCGGGACAGATCTCTGGAAACACCATATATTTT.

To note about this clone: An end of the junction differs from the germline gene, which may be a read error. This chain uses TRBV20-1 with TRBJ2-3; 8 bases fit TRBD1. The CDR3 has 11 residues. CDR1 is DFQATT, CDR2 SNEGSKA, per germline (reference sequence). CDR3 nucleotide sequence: TGCAGTGCTAGAGACGACAGGGGACAGAATTTT. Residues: CSARDDRGQNF.

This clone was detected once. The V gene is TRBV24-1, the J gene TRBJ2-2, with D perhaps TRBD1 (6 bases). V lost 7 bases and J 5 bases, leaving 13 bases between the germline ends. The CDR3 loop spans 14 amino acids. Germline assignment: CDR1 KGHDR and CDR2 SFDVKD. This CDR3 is CATSGTGLTGELFF. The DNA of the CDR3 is TGTGCCACCAGCGGTACAGGGTTGACCGGGGAGCTGTTTTTT.

The CDR3 is CATSDSGTGGRNQPQHF. The CDR3 DNA reads TGTGCCACCAGTGATTCCGGGACAGGGGGCCGGAATCAGCCCCAGCATTTT. The rearrangement uses TRBV24-1 and TRBJ1-5, with 12 bases fitting TRBD1. The CDR3 totals 17 residues. The ends lost 2 bases at V and 4 bases at J; junction bases unmatched: 5. In germline, CDR1 is KGHDR, CDR2 SFDVKD.